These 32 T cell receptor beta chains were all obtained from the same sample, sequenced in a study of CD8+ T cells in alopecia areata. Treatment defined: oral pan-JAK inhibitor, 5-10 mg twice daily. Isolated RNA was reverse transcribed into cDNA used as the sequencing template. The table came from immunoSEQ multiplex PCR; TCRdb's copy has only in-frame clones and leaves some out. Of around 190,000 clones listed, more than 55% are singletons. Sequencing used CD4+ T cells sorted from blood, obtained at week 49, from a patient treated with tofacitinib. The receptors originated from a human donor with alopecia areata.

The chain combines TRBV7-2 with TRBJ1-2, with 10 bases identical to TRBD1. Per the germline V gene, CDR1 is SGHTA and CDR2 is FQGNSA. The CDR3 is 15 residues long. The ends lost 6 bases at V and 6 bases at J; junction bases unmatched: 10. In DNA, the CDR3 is TGTGCCAGCAGACTAGTGGGGACAGGGGCGGATGGCTACACCTTC. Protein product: CASRLVGTGADGYTF.

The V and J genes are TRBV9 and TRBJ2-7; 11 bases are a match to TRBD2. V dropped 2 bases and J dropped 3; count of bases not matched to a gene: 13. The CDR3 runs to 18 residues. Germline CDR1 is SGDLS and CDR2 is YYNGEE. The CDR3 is CASSVGPPGLADDYEQYF. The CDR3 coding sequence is TGTGCCAGCAGCGTCGGACCCCCGGGACTAGCGGACGACTACGAGCAGTACTTC.

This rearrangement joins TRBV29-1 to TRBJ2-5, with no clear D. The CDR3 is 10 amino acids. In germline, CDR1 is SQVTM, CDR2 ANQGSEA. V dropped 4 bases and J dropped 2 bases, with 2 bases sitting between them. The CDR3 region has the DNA TGCAGCGTTGGACAAGAGACCCAGTACTTC. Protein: CSVGQETQYF.

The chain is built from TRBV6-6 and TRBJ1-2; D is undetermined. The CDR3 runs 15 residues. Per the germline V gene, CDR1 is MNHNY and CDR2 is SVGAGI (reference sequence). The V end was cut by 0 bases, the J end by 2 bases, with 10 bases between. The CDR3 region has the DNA TGTGCCAGCAGTTACTCTGAGTCGGGGAACTATGGCTACACCTTC. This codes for CASSYSESGNYGYTF.

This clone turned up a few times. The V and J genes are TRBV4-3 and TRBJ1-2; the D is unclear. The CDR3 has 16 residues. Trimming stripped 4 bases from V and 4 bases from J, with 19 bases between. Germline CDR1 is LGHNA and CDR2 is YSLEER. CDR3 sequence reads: CASSPQAAEGSYGYTF. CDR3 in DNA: TGCGCCAGCAGCCCCCAGGCGGCAGAAGGATCCTATGGCTACACCTTC.

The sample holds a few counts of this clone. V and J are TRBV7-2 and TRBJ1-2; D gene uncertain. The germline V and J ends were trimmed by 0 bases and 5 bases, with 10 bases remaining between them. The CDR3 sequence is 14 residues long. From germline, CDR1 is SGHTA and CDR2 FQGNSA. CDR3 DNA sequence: TGTGCCAGCAGCTTAGCCCAGTGGGGATATGGCTACACCTTC. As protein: CASSLAQWGYGYTF.

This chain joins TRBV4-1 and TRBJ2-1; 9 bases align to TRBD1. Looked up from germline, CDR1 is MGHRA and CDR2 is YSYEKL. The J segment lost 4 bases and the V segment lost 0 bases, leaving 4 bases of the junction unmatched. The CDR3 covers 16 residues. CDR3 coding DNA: TGCGCCAGCAGCCAAGATTACGGACAGGGGTACAATGAGCAGTTCTTC. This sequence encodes CASSQDYGQGYNEQFF.

Here the CDR3 DNA reads TGCAGCGTTCCCAGAGAGGCGAATCAAGAGACCCAGTACTTC. Its protein product is CSVPREANQETQYF. The chain carries TRBV29-1 and TRBJ2-5; D not certain. Germline V lookup: CDR1 SQVTM, CDR2 ANQGSEA. The CDR3 runs 14 residues. Trimming left V 5 bases short and J 2 bases short, with 15 bases between.

CDR3: CASSLGSTRVANYGYTF. The CDR3 DNA is TGTGCCAGCAGCTTAGGCTCTACGCGGGTAGCTAACTATGGCTACACCTTC. This chain joins TRBV7-8 and TRBJ1-2; D remains ambiguous. This CDR3 is 17 amino acids long. Looked up from germline, CDR1 is SGHVS and CDR2 is FQNEAQ. The V end lost 1 base, the J end lost 0 bases, and 15 bases lay between the germline ends.

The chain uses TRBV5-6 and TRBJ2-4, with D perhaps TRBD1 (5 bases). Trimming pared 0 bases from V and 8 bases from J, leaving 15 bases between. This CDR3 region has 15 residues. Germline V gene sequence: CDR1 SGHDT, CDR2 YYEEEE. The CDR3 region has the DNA TGTGCCAGCAGCTTGGGTGAAGGGGCAACGGACATTCAGTACTTC. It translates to CASSLGEGATDIQYF. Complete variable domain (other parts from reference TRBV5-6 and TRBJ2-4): DAGVTQSPTHLIKTRGQQVTLRCSPKSGHDTVSWYQQALGQGPQFIFQYYEEEERQRGNFPDRFSGHQFPNYSSELNVNALLLGDSALYLCASSLGEGATDIQYFGAGTRLSVL.

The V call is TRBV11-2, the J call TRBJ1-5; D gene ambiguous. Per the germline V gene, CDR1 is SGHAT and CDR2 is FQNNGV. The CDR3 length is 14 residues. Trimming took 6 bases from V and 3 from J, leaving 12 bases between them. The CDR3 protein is CASSPMGSNQPQHF. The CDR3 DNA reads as TGTGCCAGCAGTCCCATGGGATCCAATCAGCCCCAGCATTTT. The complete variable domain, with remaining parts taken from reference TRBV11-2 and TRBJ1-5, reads EAGVAQSPRYKIIEKRQSVAFWCNPISGHATLYWYQQILGQGPKLLIQFQNNGVVDDSQLPKDRFSAERLKGVDSTLKIQPAKLEDSAVYLCASSPMGSNQPQHFGDGTRLSIL.

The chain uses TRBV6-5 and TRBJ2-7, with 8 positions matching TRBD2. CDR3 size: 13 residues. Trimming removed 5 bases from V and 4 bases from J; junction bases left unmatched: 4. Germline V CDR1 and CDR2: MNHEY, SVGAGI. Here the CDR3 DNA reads TGTGCCAGCAGTACCGGGGGGGGTTACGAGCAGTACTTC. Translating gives CASSTGGGYEQYF.

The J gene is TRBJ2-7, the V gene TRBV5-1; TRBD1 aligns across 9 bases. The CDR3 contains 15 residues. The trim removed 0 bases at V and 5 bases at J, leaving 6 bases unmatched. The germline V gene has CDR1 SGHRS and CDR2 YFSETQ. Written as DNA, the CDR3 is TGCGCCAGCAGCTTGGGTGGGACAGGGATCGACGAGCAGTACTTC. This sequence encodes CASSLGGTGIDEQYF.

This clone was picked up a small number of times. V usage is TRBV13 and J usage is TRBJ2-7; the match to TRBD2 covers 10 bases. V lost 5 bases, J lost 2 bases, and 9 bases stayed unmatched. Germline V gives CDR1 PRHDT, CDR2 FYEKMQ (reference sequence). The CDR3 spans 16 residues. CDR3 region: CASSMRTSGYPYEQYF. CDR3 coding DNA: TGTGCCAGCAGCATGCGGACTAGCGGATACCCCTACGAGCAGTACTTC.

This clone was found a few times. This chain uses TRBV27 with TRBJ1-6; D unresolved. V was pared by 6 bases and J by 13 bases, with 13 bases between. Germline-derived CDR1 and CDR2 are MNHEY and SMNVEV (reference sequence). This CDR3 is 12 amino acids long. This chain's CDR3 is CASREDGRPLHF. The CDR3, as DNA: TGTGCCAGCAGGGAGGACGGAAGGCCCCTCCACTTT.

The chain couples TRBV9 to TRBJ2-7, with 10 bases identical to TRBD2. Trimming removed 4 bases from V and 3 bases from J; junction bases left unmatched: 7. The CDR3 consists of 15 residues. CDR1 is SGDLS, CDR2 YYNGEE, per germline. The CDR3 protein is CASSQVAGGGYEQYF. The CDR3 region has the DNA TGTGCCAGCAGCCAGGTAGCGGGGGGAGGCTACGAGCAGTACTTC.

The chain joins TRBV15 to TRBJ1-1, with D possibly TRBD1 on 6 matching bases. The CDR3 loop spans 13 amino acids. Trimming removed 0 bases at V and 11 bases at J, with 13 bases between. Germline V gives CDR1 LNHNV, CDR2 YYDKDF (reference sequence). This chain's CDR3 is CATSRDWAGDAFF. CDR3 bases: TGTGCCACCAGCAGAGATTGGGCAGGGGACGCTTTCTTT.

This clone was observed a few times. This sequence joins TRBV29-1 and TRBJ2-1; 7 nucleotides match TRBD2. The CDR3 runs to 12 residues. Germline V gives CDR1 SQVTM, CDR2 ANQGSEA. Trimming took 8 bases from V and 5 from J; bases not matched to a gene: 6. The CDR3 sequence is CSISGANNEQFF. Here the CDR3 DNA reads TGCAGCATCAGCGGGGCAAACAATGAGCAGTTCTTC.

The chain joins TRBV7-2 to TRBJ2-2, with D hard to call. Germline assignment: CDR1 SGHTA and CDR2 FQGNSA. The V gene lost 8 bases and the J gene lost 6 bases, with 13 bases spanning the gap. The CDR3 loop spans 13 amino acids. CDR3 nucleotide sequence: TGTGCCAGCGGCAGGTTCGTGGCCGGGGAGCTGTTTTTT. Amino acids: CASGRFVAGELFF.

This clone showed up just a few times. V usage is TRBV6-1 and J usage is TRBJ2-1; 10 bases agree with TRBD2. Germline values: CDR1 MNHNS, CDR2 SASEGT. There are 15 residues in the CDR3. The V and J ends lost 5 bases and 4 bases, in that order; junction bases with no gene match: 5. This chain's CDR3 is CASSPGLARYNEQFF. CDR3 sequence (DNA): TGTGCCAGCAGTCCGGGACTAGCGAGATACAATGAGCAGTTCTTC.

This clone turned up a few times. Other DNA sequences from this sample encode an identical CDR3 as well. This CDR3 is CSVRTGDGYTF. CDR3 bases: TGCAGCGTCAGGACAGGGGATGGCTACACCTTC. The chain links TRBV29-1 to TRBJ1-2; 9 positions match TRBD1. Per the germline V gene, CDR1 is SQVTM and CDR2 is ANQGSEA. CDR3 length: 11 amino acids. The junction had 2 bases not matched to a gene; V was cut back by 6 bases and J by 6 bases.

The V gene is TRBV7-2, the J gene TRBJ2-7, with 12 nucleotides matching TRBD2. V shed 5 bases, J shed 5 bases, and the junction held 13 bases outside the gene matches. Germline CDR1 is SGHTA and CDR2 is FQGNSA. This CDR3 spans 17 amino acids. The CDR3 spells CASSPGLAGGPQNEQYF. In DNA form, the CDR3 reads TGTGCCAGCAGCCCGGGCCTAGCGGGGGGGCCCCAAAACGAGCAGTACTTC.

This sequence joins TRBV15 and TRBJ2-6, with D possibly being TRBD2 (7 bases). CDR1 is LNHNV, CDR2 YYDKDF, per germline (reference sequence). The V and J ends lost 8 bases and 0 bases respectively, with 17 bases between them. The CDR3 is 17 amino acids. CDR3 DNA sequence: TGTGCCACCGGCGGGGGCTTGGGTATCTCTGGGGCCAACGTCCTGACTTTC. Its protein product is CATGGGLGISGANVLTF.

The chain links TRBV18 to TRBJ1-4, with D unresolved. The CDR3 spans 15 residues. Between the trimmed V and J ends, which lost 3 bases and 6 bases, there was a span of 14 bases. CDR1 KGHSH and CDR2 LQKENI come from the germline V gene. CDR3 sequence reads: CASSPSGPQHEKLFF. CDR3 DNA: TGTGCCAGCTCACCCTCCGGGCCACAACATGAAAAACTGTTTTTT.

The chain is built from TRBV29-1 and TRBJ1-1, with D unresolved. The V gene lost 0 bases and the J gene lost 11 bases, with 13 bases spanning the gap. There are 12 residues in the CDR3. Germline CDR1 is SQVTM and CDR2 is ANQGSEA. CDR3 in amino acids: CSVEDPLKQAFF. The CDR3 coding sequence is TGCAGCGTTGAAGATCCACTAAAACAGGCTTTCTTT.

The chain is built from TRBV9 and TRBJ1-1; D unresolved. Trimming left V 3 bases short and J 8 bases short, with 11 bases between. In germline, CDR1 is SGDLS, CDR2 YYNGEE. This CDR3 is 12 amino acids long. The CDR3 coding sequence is TGTGCCAGCAGCGGCTCCCCCGGCGAAGCTTTCTTT. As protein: CASSGSPGEAFF.

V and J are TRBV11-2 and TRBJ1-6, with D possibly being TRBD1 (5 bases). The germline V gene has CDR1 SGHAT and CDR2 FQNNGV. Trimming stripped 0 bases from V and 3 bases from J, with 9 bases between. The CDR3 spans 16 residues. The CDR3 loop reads CASSLEGVLYNSPLHF. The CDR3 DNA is TGTGCCAGCAGCTTAGAGGGGGTCCTCTATAATTCACCCCTCCACTTT.

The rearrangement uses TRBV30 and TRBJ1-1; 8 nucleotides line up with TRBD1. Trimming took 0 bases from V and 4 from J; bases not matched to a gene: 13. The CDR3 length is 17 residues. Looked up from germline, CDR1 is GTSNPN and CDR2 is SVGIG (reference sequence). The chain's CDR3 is CAWSVGQGLVFGTEAFF. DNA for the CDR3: TGTGCCTGGAGTGTAGGACAGGGTTTAGTGTTTGGCACTGAAGCTTTCTTT.

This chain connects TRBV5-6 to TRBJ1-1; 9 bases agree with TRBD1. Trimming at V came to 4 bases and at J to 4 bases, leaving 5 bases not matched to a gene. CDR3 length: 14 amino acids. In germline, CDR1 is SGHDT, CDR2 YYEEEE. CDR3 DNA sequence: TGTGCCAGCAGCCGGACAGGGGAGAGCACTGAAGCTTTCTTT. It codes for CASSRTGESTEAFF.

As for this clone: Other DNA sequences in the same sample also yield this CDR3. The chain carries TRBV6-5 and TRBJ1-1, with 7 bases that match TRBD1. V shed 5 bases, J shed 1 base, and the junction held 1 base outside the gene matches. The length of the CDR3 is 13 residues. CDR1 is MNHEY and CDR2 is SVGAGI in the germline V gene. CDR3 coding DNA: TGTGCCAGCAGTCGGACAGGGAACACTGAAGCTTTCTTT. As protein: CASSRTGNTEAFF.

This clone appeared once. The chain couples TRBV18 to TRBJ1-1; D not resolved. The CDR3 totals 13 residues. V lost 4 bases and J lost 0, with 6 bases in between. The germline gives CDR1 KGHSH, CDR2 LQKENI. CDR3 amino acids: CASSRKLNTEAFF. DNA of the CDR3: TGTGCCAGCTCACGAAAATTGAACACTGAAGCTTTCTTT.

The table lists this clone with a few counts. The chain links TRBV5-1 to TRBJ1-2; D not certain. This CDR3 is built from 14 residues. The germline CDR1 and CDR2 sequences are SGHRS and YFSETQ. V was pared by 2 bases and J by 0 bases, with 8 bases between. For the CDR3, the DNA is TGCGCCAGCAGCTTCGGGGATTCTAACTATGGCTACACCTTC. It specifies CASSFGDSNYGYTF.